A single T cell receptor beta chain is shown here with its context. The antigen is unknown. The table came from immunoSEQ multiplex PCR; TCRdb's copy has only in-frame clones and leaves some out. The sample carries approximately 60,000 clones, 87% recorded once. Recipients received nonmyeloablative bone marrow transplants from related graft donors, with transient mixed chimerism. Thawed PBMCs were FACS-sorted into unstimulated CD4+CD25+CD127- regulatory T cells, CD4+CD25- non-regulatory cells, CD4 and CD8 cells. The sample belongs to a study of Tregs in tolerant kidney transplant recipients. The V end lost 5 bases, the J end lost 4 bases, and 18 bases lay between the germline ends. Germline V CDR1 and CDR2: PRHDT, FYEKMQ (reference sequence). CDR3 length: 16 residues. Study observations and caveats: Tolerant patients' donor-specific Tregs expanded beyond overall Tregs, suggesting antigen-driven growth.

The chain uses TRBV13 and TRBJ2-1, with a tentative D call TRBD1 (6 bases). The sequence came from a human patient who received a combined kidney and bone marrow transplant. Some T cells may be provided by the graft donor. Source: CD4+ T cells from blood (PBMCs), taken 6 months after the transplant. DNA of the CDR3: TGTGCCAGCAGCCCCACGCCGGGACAACGGTACAATGAGCAGTTCTTC. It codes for CASSPTPGQRYNEQFF.